This T cell receptor (beta chain) derives from a study of T-cell memory formation after mild COVID-19. Findings and caveats of the study: Still unconfirmed is whether the second-wave clones peaking on day 37 recognized SARS-CoV-2. Several responding clones turned up in pre-infection memory, indicating that cross-reactive memory may have taken part.

TCRdb re-analysed the 5' RACE reads in MiXCR, keeping a single row per CDR3 protein. The repertoire holds roughly 250,000 distinct CDR3 sequences, with about 17% as singletons. V was trimmed by 2 bases and J by 4 bases, leaving 7 bases between them. The germline CDR1 and CDR2 sequences are SGDLS and YYNGEE. The CDR3 runs 13 residues. Comment on this clonotype: Its antigen is still unknown.

This sequence originates from a man between 18 and 29 years old who had mild COVID-19 (a few samples of this study predate the infection). Cell type and time point are not known. The source material was PBMCs or a T cell subset sorted from them (not recorded which). V gene TRBV9 combines with J gene TRBJ1-3, with D maybe TRBD1 (5 bases). The CDR3 nucleotides are TGTGCCAGCAGCGTGACAGCAGGAAACACCATATATTTT. Its translation is CASSVTAGNTIYF.